This T cell receptor beta chain stems from a study of regulatory T cells in long-lasting Graves disease. Study as a whole: Positivity for TSH receptor antibodies plus over 5 years of antithyroid drugs meant persistent Graves' disease.

Time point given: persistent/refractory GD, antithyroid drugs over 5 years with positive TRAb. Isolated PBMC RNA provided the starting material for the TCR library. Study conclusions and caveats: Persistent Graves' patients showed less TCR diversity than newly diagnosed ones. It was peripheral blood alone, not thyroid tissue, that was studied. Clonotypes that were public and shared totalled 2,500 to 3,500 in persistent patients versus 750 to 1,000 in new patients.

There are many counts of this clonotype. As yet, its antigen is unknown. Arm-PCR with iRepertoire HTBI primers amplified the CDR3 regions for these TCR beta libraries. TCRdb recomputed calls from the multiplex PCR reads with MiXCR, one row per CDR3 protein. Here the sample spans approximately 400,000 distinct CDR3 sequences, roughly 20% being singletons. V lost 0 bases and J lost 1, with 6 bases in between. Germline V gene sequence: CDR1 DFQATT, CDR2 SNEGSKA (reference sequence). There are 13 residues in the CDR3. Sample: peripheral blood mononuclear cells (PBMCs), taken when the disease was refractory, from a patient treated with antithyroid drugs. The receptor was derived from a female donor with Graves disease. The chain joins TRBV20-1 to TRBJ1-1; D gene uncertain. Here the CDR3 DNA reads TGCAGTGCTAGAGATATGCGGAACACTGAAGCTTTCTTT. Protein sequence: CSARDMRNTEAFF.